This TCR beta chain was identified in a study of T cells in narcolepsy. Study summary: Patients with NT1 or NT2 and healthy control donors were enrolled.

With V trimmed by 3 bases and J by 5 bases, 4 bases remained unmatched. Germline CDR1 LNHDA, CDR2 SQIVND (reference sequence). This CDR3 is 14 amino acids long. Repertoires were generated with immunoSEQ multiplex PCR, while TCRdb's copy carries only in-frame clones and drops some. Among approximately 26,000 clones listed, 81% were seen once. About this clone: The antigen remains unidentified.

Findings and caveats of the study: Some memory CD4+ repertoires had no autoreactive clone sequences. Autoreactive HCRT-specific and TRIB2-specific clonotypes were marked in same-patient CSF-versus-blood CD4+ comparisons. Autoreactive clonotypes reportedly recurred in blood of same and different patients, not controls.

The chain uses TRBV19 and TRBJ2-1, with TRBD2 matching 7 bases. Sequenced sample: memory (CD45RA-) CD4+ T cells from blood. The clonotype originates from a human donor in good health. The CDR3 nucleotides are TGTGCCAGTAGTATTGGCGGGAGCCACAATGAGCAGTTCTTC. The encoded protein is CASSIGGSHNEQFF.